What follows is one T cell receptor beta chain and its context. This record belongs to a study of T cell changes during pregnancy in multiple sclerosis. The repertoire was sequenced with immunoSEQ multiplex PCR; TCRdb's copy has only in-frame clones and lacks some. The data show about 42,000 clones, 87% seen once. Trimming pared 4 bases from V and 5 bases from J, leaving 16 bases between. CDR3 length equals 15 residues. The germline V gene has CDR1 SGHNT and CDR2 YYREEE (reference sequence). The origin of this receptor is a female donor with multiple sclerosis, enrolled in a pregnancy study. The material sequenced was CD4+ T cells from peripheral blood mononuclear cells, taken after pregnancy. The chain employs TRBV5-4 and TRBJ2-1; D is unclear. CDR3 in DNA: TGTGCCAGCAGCCAACGCCGGGTCTTTGACAATGAGCAGTTCTTC. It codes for CASSQRRVFDNEQFF.